The clone carrying this T cell receptor beta chain was found many times. Its antigen remains unidentified. This sample is drawn from a study of T-cell reconstitution after alpha-beta-depleted transplantation in children. The TCRbeta library incorporated unique molecular identifiers. From the PCR reads, TCRdb called clonotypes with MiXCR, one entry per CDR3 protein. This sample has hundreds of thousands of distinct CDR3 sequences, with 16% found just once. With V trimmed by 5 bases and J by 9 bases, 7 bases remained unmatched. Germline loops: CDR1 DFQATT, CDR2 SNEGSKA (reference sequence). The CDR3 loop spans 13 amino acids. The study, taken as a whole, reports: By one year post-transplant, T-cell counts and diversity largely arose from T cells that were newly produced.

The sample here was PBMCs, mostly from graft donor cells, taken 360 days after TCRalphabeta/CD19-depleted stem cell transplant. The rearrangement joins TRBV20-1 to TRBJ2-1; TRBD2 aligns across 10 bases. The sequence was obtained from a male patient between 10 and 17 years old who had a stem cell transplant for acute lymphoblastic leukemia, so the T cells may come from the graft donor. CDR3 bases: TGCAGTGCTCCAAGCGGGAGGGGAATTGAGCAGTTCTTC. This gives the protein CSAPSGRGIEQFF.